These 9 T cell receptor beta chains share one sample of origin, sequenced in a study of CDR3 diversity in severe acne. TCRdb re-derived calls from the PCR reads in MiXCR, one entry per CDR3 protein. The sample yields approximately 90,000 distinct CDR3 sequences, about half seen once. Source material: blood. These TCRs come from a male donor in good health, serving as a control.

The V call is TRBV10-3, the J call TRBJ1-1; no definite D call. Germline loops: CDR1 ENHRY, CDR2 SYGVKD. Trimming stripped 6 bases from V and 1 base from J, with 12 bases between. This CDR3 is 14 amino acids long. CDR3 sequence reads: CAIRREVRNTEAFF. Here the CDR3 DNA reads TGTGCCATCAGGCGAGAGGTGCGGAACACTGAAGCTTTCTTT.

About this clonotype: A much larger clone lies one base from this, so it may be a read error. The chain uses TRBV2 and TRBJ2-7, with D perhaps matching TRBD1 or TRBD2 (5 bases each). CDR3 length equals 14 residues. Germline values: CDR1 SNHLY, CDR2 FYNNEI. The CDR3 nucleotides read TGTGCCAGCAGTGAGTCGAGGGGAAGTTACGAGCGGTACTTC. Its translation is CASSESRGSYERYF.

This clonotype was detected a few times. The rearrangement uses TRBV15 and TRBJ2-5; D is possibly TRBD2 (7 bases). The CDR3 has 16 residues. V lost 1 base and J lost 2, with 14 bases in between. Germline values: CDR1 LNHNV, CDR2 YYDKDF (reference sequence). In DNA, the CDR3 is TGTGCCACCAGCAGAGGGGCGGGGGCGCTTCAAGAGACCCAGTACTTC. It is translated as CATSRGAGALQETQYF.

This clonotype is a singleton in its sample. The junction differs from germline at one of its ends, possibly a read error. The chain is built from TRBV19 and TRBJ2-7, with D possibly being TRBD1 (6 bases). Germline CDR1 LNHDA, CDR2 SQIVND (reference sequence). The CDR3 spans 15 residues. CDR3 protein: CAGSGDRGHSCEQYF. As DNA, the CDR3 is TGTGCCGGTAGTGGGGATAGGGGACATTCCTGCGAGCAGTACTTC.

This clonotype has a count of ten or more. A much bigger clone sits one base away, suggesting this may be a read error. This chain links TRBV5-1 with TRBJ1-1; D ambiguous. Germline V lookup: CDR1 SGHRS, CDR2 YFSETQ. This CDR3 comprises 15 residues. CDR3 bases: TGCGCCAGCAGCTTGGCCTGGCGCGATGGCACTGGAGCTTTCTTT. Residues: CASSLAWRDGTGAFF.

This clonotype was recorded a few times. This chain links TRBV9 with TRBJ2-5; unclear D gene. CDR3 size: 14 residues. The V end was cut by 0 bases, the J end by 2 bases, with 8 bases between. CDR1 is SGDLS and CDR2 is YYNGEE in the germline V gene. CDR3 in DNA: TGTGCCAGCAGCGTAGAGCTAAGACAAGAGACCCAGTACTTC. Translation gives CASSVELRQETQYF.

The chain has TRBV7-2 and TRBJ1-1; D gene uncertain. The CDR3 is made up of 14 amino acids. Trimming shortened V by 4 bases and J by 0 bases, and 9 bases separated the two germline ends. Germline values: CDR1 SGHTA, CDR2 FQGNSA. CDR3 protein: CASSSTRVNTEAFF. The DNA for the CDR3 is TGTGCCAGCAGCTCCACACGGGTGAACACTGAAGCTTTCTTT.

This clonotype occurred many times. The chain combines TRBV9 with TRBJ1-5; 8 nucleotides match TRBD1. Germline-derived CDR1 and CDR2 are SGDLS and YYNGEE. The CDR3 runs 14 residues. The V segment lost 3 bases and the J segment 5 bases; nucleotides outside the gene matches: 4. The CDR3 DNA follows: TGTGCCAGCAGCGCCCCAGGGGGCGATCAGCCCCAGCATTTT. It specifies CASSAPGGDQPQHF. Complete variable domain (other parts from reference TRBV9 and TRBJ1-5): DSGVTQTPKHLITATGQRVTLRCSPRSGDLSVYWYQQSLDQGLQFLIQYYNGEERAKGNILERFSAQQFPDLHSELNLSSLELGDSALYFCASSAPGGDQPQHFGDGTRLSIL.

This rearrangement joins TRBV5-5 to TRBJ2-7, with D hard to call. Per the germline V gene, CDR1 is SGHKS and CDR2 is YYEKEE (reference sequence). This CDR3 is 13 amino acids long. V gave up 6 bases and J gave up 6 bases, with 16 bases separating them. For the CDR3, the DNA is TGTGCCAGCACCCCGCCCCCCCTTCTCGAGCAGTACTTC. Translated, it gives CASTPPPLLEQYF.